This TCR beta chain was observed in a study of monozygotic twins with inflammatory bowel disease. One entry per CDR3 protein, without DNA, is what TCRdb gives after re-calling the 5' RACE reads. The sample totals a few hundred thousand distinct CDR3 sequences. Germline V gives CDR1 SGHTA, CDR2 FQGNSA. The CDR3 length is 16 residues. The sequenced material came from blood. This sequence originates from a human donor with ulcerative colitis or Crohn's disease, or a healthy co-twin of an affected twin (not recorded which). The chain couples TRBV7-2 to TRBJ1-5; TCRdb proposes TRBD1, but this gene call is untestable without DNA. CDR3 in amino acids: CASSLGDGVGNQPQHF.